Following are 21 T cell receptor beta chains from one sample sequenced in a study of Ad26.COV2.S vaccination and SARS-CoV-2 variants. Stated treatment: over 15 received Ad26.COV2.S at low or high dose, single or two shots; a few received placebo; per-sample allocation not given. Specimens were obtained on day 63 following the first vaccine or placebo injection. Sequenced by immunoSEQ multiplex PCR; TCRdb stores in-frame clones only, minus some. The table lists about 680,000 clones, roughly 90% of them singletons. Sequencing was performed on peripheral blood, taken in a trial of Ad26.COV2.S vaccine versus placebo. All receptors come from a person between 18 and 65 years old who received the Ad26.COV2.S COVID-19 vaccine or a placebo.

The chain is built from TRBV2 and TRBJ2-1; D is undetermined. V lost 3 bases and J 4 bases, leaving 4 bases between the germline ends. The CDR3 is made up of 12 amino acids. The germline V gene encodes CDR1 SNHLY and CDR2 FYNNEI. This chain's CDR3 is CASSDGYNEQFF. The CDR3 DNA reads TGTGCCAGCAGTGACGGTTACAATGAGCAGTTCTTC.

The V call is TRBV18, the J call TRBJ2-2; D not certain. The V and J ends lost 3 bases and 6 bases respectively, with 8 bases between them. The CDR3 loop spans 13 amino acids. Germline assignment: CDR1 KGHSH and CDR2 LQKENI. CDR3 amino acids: CASSPTDPGELFF. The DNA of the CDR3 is TGTGCCAGCTCACCTACGGATCCCGGGGAGCTGTTTTTT.

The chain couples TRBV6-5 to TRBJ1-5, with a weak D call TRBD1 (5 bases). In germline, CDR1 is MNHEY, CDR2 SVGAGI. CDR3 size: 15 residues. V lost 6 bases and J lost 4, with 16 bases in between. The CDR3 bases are TGTGCCAGCAGCTCCCGGGGGGGTCGGAATCAGCCCCAGCATTTT. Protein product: CASSSRGGRNQPQHF.

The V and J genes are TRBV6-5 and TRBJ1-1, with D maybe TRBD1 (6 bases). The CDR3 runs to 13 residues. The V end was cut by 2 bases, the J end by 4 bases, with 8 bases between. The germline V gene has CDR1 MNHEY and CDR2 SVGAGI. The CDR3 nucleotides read TGTGCCAGCAGTTACGACAGGACCACTGAAGCTTTCTTT. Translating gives CASSYDRTTEAFF.

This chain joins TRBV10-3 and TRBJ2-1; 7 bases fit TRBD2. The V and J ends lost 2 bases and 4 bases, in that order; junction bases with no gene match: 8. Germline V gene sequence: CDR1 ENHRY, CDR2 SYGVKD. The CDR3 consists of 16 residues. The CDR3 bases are TGTGCCATCAGTGAGAGGGAGCGGGATATTTACAATGAGCAGTTCTTC. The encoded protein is CAISERERDIYNEQFF.

The CDR3 is CASSLRRGEQYF. The CDR3 DNA is TGTGCCAGCAGCTTGAGGAGGGGCGAGCAGTACTTC. V usage is TRBV5-8 and J usage is TRBJ2-7; TRBD2 is a possible D gene (6 bases). The germline V gene has CDR1 SGHTS and CDR2 YDEGEE. V shed 1 base and J shed 6 bases, with 8 bases lying between them. The CDR3 contains 12 residues.

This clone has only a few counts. DNA of the CDR3: TGTGCCAGCAGTTATCGGGAAAATGAAAAACTGTTTTTT. Amino acid sequence: CASSYRENEKLFF. V gene TRBV6-2 or TRBV6-3 combines with J gene TRBJ1-4, with D uncertain. The CDR3 length is 13 residues. The germline gives CDR1 MNHEY, CDR2 SVGEGT. Trimming took 3 bases from V and 5 from J, leaving 7 bases between them.

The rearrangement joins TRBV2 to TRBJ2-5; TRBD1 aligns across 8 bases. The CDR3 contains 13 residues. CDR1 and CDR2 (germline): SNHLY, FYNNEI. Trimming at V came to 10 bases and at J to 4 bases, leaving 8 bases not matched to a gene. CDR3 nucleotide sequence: TGTGCCACCCGGGCAGGGGGCAGAGAGACCCAGTACTTC. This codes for CATRAGGRETQYF.

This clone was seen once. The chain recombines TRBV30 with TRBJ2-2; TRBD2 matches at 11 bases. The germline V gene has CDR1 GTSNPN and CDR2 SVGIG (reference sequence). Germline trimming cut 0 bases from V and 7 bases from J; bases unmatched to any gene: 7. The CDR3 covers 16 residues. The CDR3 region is CAWSVTLAGGGGELFF. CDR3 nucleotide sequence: TGTGCCTGGAGTGTAACGCTAGCGGGAGGCGGCGGGGAGCTGTTTTTT.

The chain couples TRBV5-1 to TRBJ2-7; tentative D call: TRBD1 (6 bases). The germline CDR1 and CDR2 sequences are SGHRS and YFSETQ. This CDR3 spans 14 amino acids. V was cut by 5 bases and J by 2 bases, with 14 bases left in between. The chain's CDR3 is CASRGTRAPYEQYF. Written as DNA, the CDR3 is TGCGCCAGCAGGGGGACAAGGGCCCCCTACGAGCAGTACTTC.

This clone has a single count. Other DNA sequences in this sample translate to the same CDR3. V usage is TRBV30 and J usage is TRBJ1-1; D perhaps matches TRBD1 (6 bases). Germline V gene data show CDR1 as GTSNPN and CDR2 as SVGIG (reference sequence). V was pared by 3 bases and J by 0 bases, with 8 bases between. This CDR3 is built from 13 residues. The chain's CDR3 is CAWSRGMNTEAFF. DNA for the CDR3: TGTGCCTGGAGCAGGGGAATGAACACTGAAGCTTTCTTT.

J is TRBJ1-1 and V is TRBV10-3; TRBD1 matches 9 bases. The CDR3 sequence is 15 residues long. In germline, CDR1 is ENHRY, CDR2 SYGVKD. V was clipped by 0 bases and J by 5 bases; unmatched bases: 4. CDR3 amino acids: CAISESRTGETEAFF. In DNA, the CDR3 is TGTGCCATCAGTGAGTCTAGGACAGGGGAGACTGAAGCTTTCTTT.

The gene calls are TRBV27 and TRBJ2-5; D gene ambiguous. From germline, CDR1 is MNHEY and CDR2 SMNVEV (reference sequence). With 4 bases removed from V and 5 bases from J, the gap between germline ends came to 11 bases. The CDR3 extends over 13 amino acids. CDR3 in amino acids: CASSSHPWETQYF. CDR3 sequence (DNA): TGTGCCAGCAGTTCCCACCCCTGGGAGACCCAGTACTTC.

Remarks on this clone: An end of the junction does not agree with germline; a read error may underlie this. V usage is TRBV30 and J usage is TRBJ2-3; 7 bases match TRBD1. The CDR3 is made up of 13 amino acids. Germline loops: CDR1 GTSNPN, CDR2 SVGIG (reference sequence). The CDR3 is CAWTRDSRDTQYF. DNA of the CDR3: TGTGCCTGGACCCGGGACAGCAGAGATACGCAGTATTTT. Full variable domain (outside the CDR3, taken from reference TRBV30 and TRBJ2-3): SQTIHQWPATLVQPVGSPLSLECTVEGTSNPNLYWYRQAAGRGLQLLFYSVGIGQISSEVPQNLSASRPQDRQFILSSKKLLLSDSGFYLCAWTRDSRDTQYFGPGTRLTVL.

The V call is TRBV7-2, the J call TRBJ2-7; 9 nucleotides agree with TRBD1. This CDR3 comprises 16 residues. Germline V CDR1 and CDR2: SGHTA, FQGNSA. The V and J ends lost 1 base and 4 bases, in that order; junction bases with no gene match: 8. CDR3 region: CASSLVPGQGLYEQYF. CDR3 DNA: TGTGCCAGCAGCTTAGTCCCCGGACAGGGGTTATACGAGCAGTACTTC.

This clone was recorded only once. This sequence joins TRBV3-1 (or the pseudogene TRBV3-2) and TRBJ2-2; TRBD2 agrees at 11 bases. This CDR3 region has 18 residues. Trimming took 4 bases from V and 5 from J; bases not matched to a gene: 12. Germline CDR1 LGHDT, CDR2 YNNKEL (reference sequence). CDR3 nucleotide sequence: TGTGCCAGCAGCCCGACTGAGATGTTAGCGGGAGGGACCGGGGAGCTGTTTTTT. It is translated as CASSPTEMLAGGTGELFF.

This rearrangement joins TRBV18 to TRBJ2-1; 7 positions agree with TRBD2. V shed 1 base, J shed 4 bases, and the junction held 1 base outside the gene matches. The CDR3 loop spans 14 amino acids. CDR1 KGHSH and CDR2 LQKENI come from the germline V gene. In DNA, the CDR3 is TGTGCCAGCTCACCACTTAGCGGGTACAATGAGCAGTTCTTC. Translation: CASSPLSGYNEQFF. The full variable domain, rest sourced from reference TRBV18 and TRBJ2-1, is NAGVMQNPRHLVRRRGQEARLRCSPMKGHSHVYWYRQLPEEGLKFMVYLQKENIIDESGMPKERFSAEFPKEGPSILRIQQVVRGDSAAYFCASSPLSGYNEQFFGPGTRLTVL.

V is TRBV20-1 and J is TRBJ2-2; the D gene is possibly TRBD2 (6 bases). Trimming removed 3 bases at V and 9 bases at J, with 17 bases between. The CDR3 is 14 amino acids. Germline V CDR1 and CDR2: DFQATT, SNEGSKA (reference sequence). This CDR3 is CSASRQGGGRELFF. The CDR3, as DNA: TGCAGTGCTAGTCGGCAGGGAGGCGGGAGGGAGCTGTTTTTT.

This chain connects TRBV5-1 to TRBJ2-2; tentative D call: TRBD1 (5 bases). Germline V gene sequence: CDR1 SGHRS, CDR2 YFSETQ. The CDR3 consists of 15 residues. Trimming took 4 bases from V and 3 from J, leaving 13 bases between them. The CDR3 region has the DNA TGCGCCAGCAGCCTTTCTGGGGCGGACACCGGGGAGCTGTTTTTT. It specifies CASSLSGADTGELFF. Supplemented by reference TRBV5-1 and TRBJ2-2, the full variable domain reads KAGVTQTPRYLIKTRGQQVTLSCSPISGHRSVSWYQQTPGQGLQFLFEYFSETQRNKGNFPGRFSGRQFSNSRSEMNVSTLELGDSALYLCASSLSGADTGELFFGEGSRLTVL.

The chain's CDR3 is CASSTGLDRELFF. CDR3 coding DNA: TGTGCCAGCAGCACGGGACTCGACCGGGAGCTGTTTTTT. V usage is TRBV5-4 and J usage is TRBJ2-2, with a weak D call TRBD2 (6 bases). CDR1 SGHNT and CDR2 YYREEE come from the germline V gene (reference sequence). There are 13 residues in the CDR3. V gave up 4 bases and J gave up 9 bases, with 13 bases separating them.

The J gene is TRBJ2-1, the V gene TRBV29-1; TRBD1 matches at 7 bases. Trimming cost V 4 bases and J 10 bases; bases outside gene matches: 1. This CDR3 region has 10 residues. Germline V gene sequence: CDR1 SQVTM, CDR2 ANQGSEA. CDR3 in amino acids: CSVADREQFF. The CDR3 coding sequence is TGCAGCGTTGCGGACAGGGAGCAGTTCTTC.